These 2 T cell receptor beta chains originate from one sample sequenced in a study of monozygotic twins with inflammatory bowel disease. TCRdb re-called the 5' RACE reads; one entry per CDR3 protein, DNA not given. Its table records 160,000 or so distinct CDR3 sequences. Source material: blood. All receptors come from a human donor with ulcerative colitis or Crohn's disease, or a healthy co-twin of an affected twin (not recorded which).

CDR3 region: CASSPNGPGNSPLHF. This chain connects TRBV18 to TRBJ1-6. The CDR3 sequence is 15 residues long. CDR1 and CDR2 (germline): KGHSH, LQKENI.

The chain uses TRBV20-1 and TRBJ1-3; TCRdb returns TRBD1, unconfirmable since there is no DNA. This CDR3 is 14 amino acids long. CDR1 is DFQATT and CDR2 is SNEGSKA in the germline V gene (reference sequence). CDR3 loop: CSADSGGSGNTIYF.